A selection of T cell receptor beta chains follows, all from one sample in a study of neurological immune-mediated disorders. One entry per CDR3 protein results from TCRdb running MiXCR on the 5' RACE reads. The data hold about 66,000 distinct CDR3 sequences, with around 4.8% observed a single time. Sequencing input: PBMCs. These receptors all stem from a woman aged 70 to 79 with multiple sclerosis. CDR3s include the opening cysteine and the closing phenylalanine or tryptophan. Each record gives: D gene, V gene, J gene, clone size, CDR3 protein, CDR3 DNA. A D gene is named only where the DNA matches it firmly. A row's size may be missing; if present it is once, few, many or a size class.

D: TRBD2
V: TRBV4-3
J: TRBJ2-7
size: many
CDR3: CASSQGGGYEQYF
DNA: TGCGCCAGCAGCCAAGGGGGGGGCTACGAGCAGTACTTC

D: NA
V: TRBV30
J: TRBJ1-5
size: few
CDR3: CAWSVNSPEPQHF
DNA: TGTGCCTGGAGTGTAAACAGCCCAGAGCCCCAGCATTTT

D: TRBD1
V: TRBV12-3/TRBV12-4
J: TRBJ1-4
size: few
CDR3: CASSRSGTGNEKLFF
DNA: TGTGCCAGCAGTCGGTCCGGGACAGGCAATGAAAAACTGTTTTTT

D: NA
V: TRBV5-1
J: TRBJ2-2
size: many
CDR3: CASSLSDGIPNTGELFF
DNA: TGCGCCAGCAGCTTGTCAGACGGGATCCCGAACACCGGGGAGCTGTTTTTT

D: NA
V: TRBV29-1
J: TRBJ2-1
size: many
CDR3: CSVEDPSGPTYNEQFF
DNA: TGCAGCGTTGAAGATCCCAGCGGACCGACCTACAATGAGCAGTTCTTC

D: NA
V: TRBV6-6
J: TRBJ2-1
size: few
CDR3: CATEGHPYNEQFF
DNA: TGTGCCACCGAGGGACACCCCTACAATGAGCAGTTCTTC

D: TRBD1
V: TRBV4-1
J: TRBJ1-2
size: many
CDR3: CASSQGGQGLANYGYTF
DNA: TGCGCCAGCAGCCAAGGGGGACAGGGGTTAGCTAACTATGGCTACACCTTC

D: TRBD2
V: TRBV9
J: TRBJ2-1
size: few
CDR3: CASSVEGEGFYNEQFF
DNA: TGTGCCAGCAGCGTAGAAGGGGAGGGTTTCTACAATGAGCAGTTCTTC

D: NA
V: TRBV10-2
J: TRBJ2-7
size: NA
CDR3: CASSERTTYEQYF
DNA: TGCGCCAGCAGTGAAAGGACAACCTACGAGCAGTACTTC

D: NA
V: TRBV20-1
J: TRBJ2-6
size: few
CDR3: CSARANWGLTGANVLTF
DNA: TGCAGTGCTAGGGCAAATTGGGGGTTAACTGGGGCCAACGTCCTGACTTTC

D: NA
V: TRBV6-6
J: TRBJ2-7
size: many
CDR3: CASRKTGSSYEQYF
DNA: TGTGCCAGCAGGAAGACAGGTAGCTCCTACGAGCAGTACTTC

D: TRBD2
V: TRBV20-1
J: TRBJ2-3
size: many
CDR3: CSASYPTSGSTDTQYF
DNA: TGCAGTGCTAGTTACCCGACTAGCGGGAGCACAGATACGCAGTATTTT

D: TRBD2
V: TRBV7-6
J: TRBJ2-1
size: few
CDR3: CASSLTISGRAYNEQFF
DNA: TGTGCCAGCAGCTTAACGATTAGCGGGCGGGCATACAATGAGCAGTTCTTC

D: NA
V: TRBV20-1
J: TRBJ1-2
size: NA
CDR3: CSDPDALYGYTF
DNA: TGCAGTGACCCGGACGCATTATATGGCTACACCTTC

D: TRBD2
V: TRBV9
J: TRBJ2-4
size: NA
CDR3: CASSVGLAGIQYF
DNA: TGTGCCAGCAGCGTCGGACTAGCGGGAATTCAGTACTTC

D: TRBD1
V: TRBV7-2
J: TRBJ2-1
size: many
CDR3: CASSLDRGVVRQFF
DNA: TGTGCCAGCAGCTTAGACAGGGGGGTCGTGAGGCAGTTCTTC

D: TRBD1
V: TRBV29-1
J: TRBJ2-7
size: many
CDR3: CSVVGQGVEQYF
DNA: TGCAGCGTTGTGGGACAGGGGGTCGAGCAGTACTTC

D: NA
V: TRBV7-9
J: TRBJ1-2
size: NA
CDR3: CASSLNARGSYGYTF
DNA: TGTGCCAGCAGCCTAAATGCGAGGGGGTCCTATGGCTACACCTTC

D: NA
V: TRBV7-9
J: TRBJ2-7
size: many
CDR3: CASSPALGYDEQYF
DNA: TGTGCCAGCAGCCCCGCCCTAGGGTACGACGAGCAGTACTTC

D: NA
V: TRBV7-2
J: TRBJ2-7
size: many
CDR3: CASSLPARDYEQYF
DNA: TGTGCCAGCAGCTTACCCGCCAGGGACTACGAGCAGTACTTC

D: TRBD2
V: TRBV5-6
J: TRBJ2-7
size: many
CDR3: CASSRGLAGDFEQYF
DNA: TGTGCCAGCAGCCGGGGACTAGCGGGAGATTTCGAGCAGTACTTC

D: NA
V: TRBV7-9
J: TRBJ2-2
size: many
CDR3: CASSSTNTGELFF
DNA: TGTGCCAGCAGCTCTACCAACACCGGGGAGCTGTTTTTT

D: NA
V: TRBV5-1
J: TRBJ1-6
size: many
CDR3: CASSYTGGKGSPLHF
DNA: TGCGCCAGCAGCTACACCGGGGGAAAGGGCTCACCCCTCCACTTT

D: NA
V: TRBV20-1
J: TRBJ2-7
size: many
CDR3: CSAGTTYEQYF
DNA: TGCAGTGCTGGGACAACCTACGAGCAGTACTTC

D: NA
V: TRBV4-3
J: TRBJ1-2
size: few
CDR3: CASSLNRDGYGYTF
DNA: TGCGCCAGCAGCCTCAACAGGGATGGCTATGGCTACACCTTC

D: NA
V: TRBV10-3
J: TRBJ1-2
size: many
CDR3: CACYPAGGAYYGYTF
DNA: TGTGCCTGCTACCCCGCGGGGGGGGCTTACTATGGCTACACCTTC